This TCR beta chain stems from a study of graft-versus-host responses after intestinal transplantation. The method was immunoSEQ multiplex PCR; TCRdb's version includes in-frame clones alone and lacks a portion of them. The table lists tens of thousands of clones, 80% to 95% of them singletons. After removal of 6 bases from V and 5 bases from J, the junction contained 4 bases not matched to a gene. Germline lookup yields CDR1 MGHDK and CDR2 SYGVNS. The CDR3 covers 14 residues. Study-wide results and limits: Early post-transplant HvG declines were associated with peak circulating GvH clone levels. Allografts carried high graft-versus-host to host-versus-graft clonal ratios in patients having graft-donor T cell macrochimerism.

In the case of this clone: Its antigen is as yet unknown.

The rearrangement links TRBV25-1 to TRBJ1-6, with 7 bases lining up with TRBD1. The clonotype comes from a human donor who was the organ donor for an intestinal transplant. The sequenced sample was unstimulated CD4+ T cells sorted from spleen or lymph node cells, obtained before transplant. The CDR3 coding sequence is TGTGCCAGCAGACAGGGGTTCGATAATTCACCCCTCCACTTT. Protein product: CASRQGFDNSPLHF.